The TCR beta chain under discussion was sequenced for a study of early T cells in non-severe SARS-CoV-2 infection. Across the whole study: Unpaired chains resulted from sequencing bulk RNA of unsorted whole blood. General study points: VDJdb matching skewed toward anti-spike CD8 responses, missing private and CD4 specificities.

Trimming left V 0 bases short and J 3 bases short, with 7 bases between. The CDR3 has 13 residues. Germline V gene data show CDR1 as SGHNT and CDR2 as YYREEE (reference sequence). In the library, individual cDNA molecules carried attached unique molecular identifiers. TCRdb called the 5' RACE reads again in MiXCR, with one record for every CDR3 protein. The table shows some 64,000 distinct CDR3 sequences, with less than 15% occurring only once. This clonotype has only a few counts. As yet, its antigen is unknown. The source is an adult who was a healthcare worker with PCR-confirmed SARS-CoV-2 infection or an uninfected control (not recorded which). This chain joins TRBV5-4 and TRBJ2-7, with D hard to call. Sequencing was carried out using whole blood. The CDR3 reads CASSLGPLYEQYF. As DNA, the CDR3 is TGTGCCAGCAGCTTGGGACCTCTCTACGAGCAGTACTTC.